Below, one TCR beta chain is given with its context. CDR1 is KGHSH, CDR2 LQKENI, per germline. Trimming stripped 1 base from V and 2 bases from J, with 16 bases between. The CDR3 totals 17 residues. These data belong to a study of blood T cell repertoires in COVID-19. Looking at the study overall: The United States, Italy and Spain supplied acute and convalescent COVID-19 samples. T cells, B-cell-depleted T cells, or PBMCs supplied cDNA or gDNA.

Per the original methods: Nucleated cell number was recorded as an estimate derived from reference gene primer amplification. Produced via immunoSEQ multiplex PCR; TCRdb's table is partial and in-frame only. The V and J calls and clone size are taken from that table; D and trimming were inferred from the DNA. The table records over 150,000 clones, 80% to 90% of them present only once. V and J are TRBV18 and TRBJ2-3; TRBD1 might be the D (5 bases). The sequence was collected from a woman aged 80 or older with acute or convalescent COVID-19. Sequences were obtained from peripheral blood. The CDR3 region has the DNA TGTGCCAGCTCACCACTTAACAGGCTGGGGTCCACAGATACGCAGTATTTT. This translates into CASSPLNRLGSTDTQYF.